The rows below give T cell receptor beta chains drawn from one sample of a study of control samples from healthy donors and cancer patients. Profiling relied on immunoSEQ multiplex PCR, and the TCRdb table lists in-frame clones only, not all of them. The table includes fewer than 25,000 clones, roughly 83% detected once. The sequenced sample consisted of PBMCs. The receptors originated from a man aged 60-69 years with head and neck cancer. The CDR3 runs from the conserved cysteine through the conserved F or W. A D gene is named only where the DNA matches it firmly. Size tells how often a clone was seen (once, few, many) or the class of an expanded clone, and some rows leave it out.

j_call: TRBJ2-7
v_call: TRBV5-1
d_call: TRBD2
clone_size: -
cdr3_aa: CASSLVAGSSYEQYF
cdr3_nt: TGCGCCAGCAGCTTGGTAGCGGGGAGCTCCTACGAGCAGTACTTC

j_call: TRBJ2-2
v_call: TRBV11-3
d_call: -
clone_size: -
cdr3_aa: CASSLGTGNTGELFF
cdr3_nt: TGTGCCAGCAGCTTGGGCACGGGGAACACCGGGGAGCTGTTTTTT

j_call: TRBJ1-2
v_call: TRBV6-5
d_call: -
clone_size: -
cdr3_aa: CASSRTVNYGYTF
cdr3_nt: TGTGCCAGCAGCCGGACAGTTAACTATGGCTACACCTTC

j_call: TRBJ1-2
v_call: TRBV19
d_call: -
clone_size: -
cdr3_aa: CASSLGQVDGYTF
cdr3_nt: TGTGCCAGTAGTTTAGGGCAAGTTGATGGCTACACCTTC

j_call: TRBJ1-2
v_call: TRBV10-3
d_call: -
clone_size: -
cdr3_aa: CAISEDQEVGLADYGYTF
cdr3_nt: TGTGCCATCAGTGAGGACCAGGAGGTTGGTCTGGCGGACTATGGCTACACCTTC

j_call: TRBJ1-6
v_call: TRBV2
d_call: -
clone_size: -
cdr3_aa: CASSERRVNSPLHF
cdr3_nt: TGTGCCAGCAGTGAACGCAGGGTGAATTCACCCCTCCACTTT

j_call: TRBJ2-1
v_call: TRBV5-1
d_call: TRBD2
clone_size: -
cdr3_aa: CASSPGLAGVGYNEQFF
cdr3_nt: TGCGCCAGCAGCCCGGGACTAGCGGGAGTAGGCTACAATGAGCAGTTCTTC

j_call: TRBJ1-1
v_call: TRBV2
d_call: -
clone_size: -
cdr3_aa: CASSEAGGTEAFF
cdr3_nt: TGTGCCAGCAGTGAGGCGGGTGGGACTGAAGCTTTCTTT

j_call: TRBJ2-3
v_call: TRBV9
d_call: TRBD1
clone_size: -
cdr3_aa: CASSRTGAYGADTQYF
cdr3_nt: TGTGCCAGCAGCCGGACAGGGGCGTATGGGGCAGATACGCAGTATTTT

j_call: TRBJ1-5
v_call: TRBV7-2
d_call: -
clone_size: -
cdr3_aa: CASSLRLANQPQHF
cdr3_nt: TGTGCCAGCAGCTTACGCCTCGCAAATCAGCCCCAGCATTTT

j_call: TRBJ1-2
v_call: TRBV9
d_call: -
clone_size: -
cdr3_aa: CASSVPAYGYTF
cdr3_nt: TGTGCCAGCAGCGTACCAGCCTATGGCTACACCTTC

j_call: TRBJ2-3
v_call: TRBV5-1
d_call: TRBD1
clone_size: -
cdr3_aa: CASSLGGQGHTDTQYF
cdr3_nt: TGCGCCAGCAGCTTGGGGGGACAGGGTCACACAGATACGCAGTATTTT

j_call: TRBJ2-1
v_call: TRBV11-3
d_call: -
clone_size: few
cdr3_aa: CASSLSQGLDEQFF
cdr3_nt: TGTGCCAGCAGCTTAAGTCAGGGATTGGATGAGCAGTTCTTC

j_call: TRBJ1-6
v_call: TRBV6-5
d_call: -
clone_size: few
cdr3_aa: CASSYSWEDGAPLHF
cdr3_nt: TGTGCCAGCAGTTACTCTTGGGAAGACGGCGCACCCCTCCACTTT

j_call: TRBJ2-7
v_call: TRBV7-9
d_call: -
clone_size: -
cdr3_aa: CASSLGEISYEQYF
cdr3_nt: TGTGCCAGCAGCTTAGGAGAGATCTCCTACGAGCAGTACTTC

j_call: TRBJ1-5
v_call: TRBV30
d_call: -
clone_size: -
cdr3_aa: CAWRGQYSNQPQHF
cdr3_nt: TGTGCCTGGAGGGGGCAGTATAGCAATCAGCCCCAGCATTTT

j_call: TRBJ2-7
v_call: TRBV5-1
d_call: -
clone_size: -
cdr3_aa: CASSLDLGYEQYF
cdr3_nt: TGCGCCAGCAGCTTGGACTTGGGATACGAGCAGTACTTC

j_call: TRBJ1-3
v_call: TRBV28
d_call: -
clone_size: once
cdr3_aa: CASSFRGAGNTIYF
cdr3_nt: TGTGCCAGCAGTTTTCGGGGGGCTGGAAACACCATATATTTT

j_call: TRBJ2-7
v_call: TRBV28
d_call: TRBD2
clone_size: -
cdr3_aa: CASRLAGGRYEQYF
cdr3_nt: TGTGCCAGCCGACTAGCGGGAGGTAGGTACGAGCAGTACTTC

j_call: TRBJ2-7
v_call: TRBV5-1
d_call: -
clone_size: -
cdr3_aa: CASSVSGPPAYEQYF
cdr3_nt: TGCGCCAGCAGCGTGAGTGGACCTCCAGCCTACGAGCAGTACTTC

j_call: TRBJ1-2
v_call: TRBV7-2
d_call: -
clone_size: -
cdr3_aa: CASSLEAGYGYTF
cdr3_nt: TGTGCCAGCAGCTTAGAGGCAGGCTATGGCTACACCTTC

j_call: TRBJ1-2
v_call: TRBV19
d_call: -
clone_size: -
cdr3_aa: CASSIAPVQRGYTF
cdr3_nt: TGTGCCAGTAGTATAGCACCAGTTCAGCGTGGCTACACCTTC

j_call: TRBJ1-5
v_call: TRBV27
d_call: -
clone_size: -
cdr3_aa: CASKRSGASDSNQPQHF
cdr3_nt: TGTGCCAGCAAGAGGTCAGGGGCCTCAGATAGCAATCAGCCCCAGCATTTT

j_call: TRBJ1-1
v_call: TRBV7-9
d_call: TRBD1
clone_size: few
cdr3_aa: CASSLGQGMDTEAFF
cdr3_nt: TGTGCCAGCAGCTTAGGACAGGGGATGGACACTGAAGCTTTCTTT

j_call: TRBJ2-5
v_call: TRBV5-4
d_call: -
clone_size: few
cdr3_aa: CASSPTRGWETQYF
cdr3_nt: TGTGCCAGCAGCCCCACGAGGGGTTGGGAGACCCAGTACTTC

j_call: TRBJ2-7
v_call: TRBV7-2
d_call: -
clone_size: -
cdr3_aa: CASSLDRQSRQYF
cdr3_nt: TGTGCCAGCAGCTTAGATAGGCAGAGCCGGCAGTACTTC

j_call: TRBJ2-7
v_call: TRBV7-6
d_call: TRBD2
clone_size: -
cdr3_aa: CASSSVYGDGTSGVYEQYF
cdr3_nt: TGTGCCAGCAGCTCAGTGTATGGGGACGGGACTAGCGGGGTCTACGAGCAGTACTTC

j_call: TRBJ2-1
v_call: TRBV10-2
d_call: -
clone_size: -
cdr3_aa: CASTRAGIPYNEQFF
cdr3_nt: TGCGCCAGCACTCGGGCGGGGATTCCCTACAATGAGCAGTTCTTC

j_call: TRBJ2-1
v_call: TRBV6-2/TRBV6-3
d_call: TRBD2
clone_size: -
cdr3_aa: CASSYRSGRAVYEQFF
cdr3_nt: TGTGCCAGCAGTTATCGTAGCGGGAGGGCGGTTTATGAGCAGTTCTTC

j_call: TRBJ2-1
v_call: TRBV4-1
d_call: -
clone_size: once
cdr3_aa: CASTETGRTYNEQFF
cdr3_nt: TGCGCCAGCACCGAAACAGGGAGAACCTACAATGAGCAGTTCTTC

j_call: TRBJ1-4
v_call: TRBV5-6
d_call: -
clone_size: few
cdr3_aa: CASSWGPGVDEKLFF
cdr3_nt: TGTGCCAGCAGCTGGGGCCCAGGGGTAGATGAAAAACTGTTTTTT

j_call: TRBJ2-7
v_call: TRBV4-1
d_call: TRBD1
clone_size: -
cdr3_aa: CASSRSTGDEQYF
cdr3_nt: TGCGCCAGCAGCCGCAGTACAGGGGACGAGCAGTACTTC

j_call: TRBJ2-5
v_call: TRBV7-2
d_call: TRBD2
clone_size: few
cdr3_aa: CASSLASGFTGLAGTQETQYF
cdr3_nt: TGTGCCAGCAGCTTAGCGTCAGGTTTCACCGGACTAGCGGGAACCCAAGAGACCCAGTACTTC

j_call: TRBJ2-4
v_call: TRBV29-1
d_call: -
clone_size: -
cdr3_aa: CSAYTGAGIQYF
cdr3_nt: TGCAGCGCCTACACCGGGGCGGGCATTCAGTACTTC

j_call: TRBJ1-6
v_call: TRBV11-2
d_call: -
clone_size: -
cdr3_aa: CASSFSSGNNSPLHF
cdr3_nt: TGTGCCAGCAGCTTTTCGAGCGGAAATAATTCACCCCTCCACTTT

j_call: TRBJ2-3
v_call: TRBV5-1
d_call: TRBD2
clone_size: -
cdr3_aa: CASSHDSGRASDTQYF
cdr3_nt: TGCGCCAGCAGCCACGATAGCGGGAGGGCATCAGATACGCAGTATTTT

j_call: TRBJ1-4
v_call: TRBV7-9
d_call: -
clone_size: -
cdr3_aa: CASSLGPRGVTNEKLFF
cdr3_nt: TGTGCCAGCAGCTTAGGACCCAGGGGTGTAACTAATGAAAAACTGTTTTTT

j_call: TRBJ2-7
v_call: TRBV27
d_call: -
clone_size: -
cdr3_aa: CASGILQGSPNEQYF
cdr3_nt: TGTGCCAGCGGAATTCTTCAGGGAAGTCCAAACGAGCAGTACTTC

j_call: TRBJ2-7
v_call: TRBV6-5
d_call: -
clone_size: -
cdr3_aa: CASRAGQISYEQYF
cdr3_nt: TGTGCCAGCAGGGCGGGACAGATCTCCTACGAGCAGTACTTC

j_call: TRBJ2-3
v_call: TRBV4-1
d_call: -
clone_size: -
cdr3_aa: CASSQDGGAETDTQYF
cdr3_nt: TGCGCCAGCAGCCAAGATGGGGGGGCGGAGACAGATACGCAGTATTTT

j_call: TRBJ2-1
v_call: TRBV18
d_call: TRBD2
clone_size: once
cdr3_aa: CASSLGLAGGDPYNEQFF
cdr3_nt: TGTGCCAGCTCACTGGGACTAGCGGGAGGGGACCCCTACAATGAGCAGTTCTTC

j_call: TRBJ1-1
v_call: TRBV6-5
d_call: -
clone_size: -
cdr3_aa: CASSRQNTEAFF
cdr3_nt: TGTGCCAGCAGCCGACAGAACACTGAAGCTTTCTTT

j_call: TRBJ1-4
v_call: TRBV6-5
d_call: -
clone_size: -
cdr3_aa: CASSYSFSEEEKLFF
cdr3_nt: TGTGCCAGCAGTTACTCATTTTCGGAAGAAGAAAAACTGTTTTTT